This TCR beta chain was identified in a study of shared clonotypes between healthy human individuals. Study-wide context: The plates for each donor numbered three CD4 naive, three CD4 memory, two CD8 naive and one CD8 memory.

CDR1 and CDR2 from the germline V gene are MNHEY and SMNVEV (reference sequence). The CDR3 runs to 15 residues. V shed 8 bases, J shed 6 bases, and the junction held 11 bases outside the gene matches. The CD8 memory sample joined CD45RO+ cells and CCR7-negative CD45RA+ cells. The run depth of the assay was deep. Every immunoSEQ plate was one replicate of a subset's evenly spread DNA. The table came from immunoSEQ multiplex PCR; TCRdb's copy has only in-frame clones and leaves some out. Of about 110,000 clones in the sample, around 73% were seen once. Sequenced: memory CD8+ T cells sorted from blood. Subset reported: CD45RO+ cells pooled with CCR7-negative TemRA cells. The rearrangement links TRBV27 to TRBJ1-5; 9 bases agree with TRBD1. This TCR derives from a woman aged 25 to 45 in good health. Here the CDR3 reads CASRKTGGATQPQHF. CDR3 nucleotide sequence: TGTGCCAGCCGAAAAACAGGGGGCGCGACTCAGCCCCAGCATTTT.